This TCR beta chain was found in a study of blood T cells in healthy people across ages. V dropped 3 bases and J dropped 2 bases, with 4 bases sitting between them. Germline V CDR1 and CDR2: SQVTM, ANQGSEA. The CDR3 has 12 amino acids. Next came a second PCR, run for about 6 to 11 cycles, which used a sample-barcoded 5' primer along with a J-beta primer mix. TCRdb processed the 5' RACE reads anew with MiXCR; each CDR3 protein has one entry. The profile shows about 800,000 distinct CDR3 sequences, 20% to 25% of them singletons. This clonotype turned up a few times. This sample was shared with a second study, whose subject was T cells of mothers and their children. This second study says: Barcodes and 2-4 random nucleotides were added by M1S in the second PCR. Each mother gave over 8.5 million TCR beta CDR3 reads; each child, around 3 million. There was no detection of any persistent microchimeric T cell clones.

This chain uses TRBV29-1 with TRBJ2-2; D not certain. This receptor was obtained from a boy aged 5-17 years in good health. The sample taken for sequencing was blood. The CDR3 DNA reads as TGCAGCGTTGAGATAAACACCGGGGAGCTGTTTTTT. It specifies CSVEINTGELFF.